This TCR beta chain derives from a study of CD8 T cells in ankylosing spondylitis. Germline CDR1 reads SGDLS; CDR2 reads YYNGEE. V gave up 0 bases and J gave up 1 base; unmatched junction bases: 2. There are 15 residues in the CDR3. This clonotype was picked up many times. Its antigen remains unknown. Whole-study findings and limits: Ankylosing spondylitis blood seemed to carry a telltale TCR beta motif made of seven or eight highly homologous variants. Disease-linked clones reportedly showed significant enrichment in matched ankylosing spondylitis synovial fluid.

In making TCR beta libraries, quantitative 5'-RACE with molecular barcodes was used. TCRdb fed the 5' RACE reads into MiXCR, producing one record per CDR3 protein. Among several thousand distinct CDR3 sequences listed, around 2.3% were seen once. This TCR came from a male donor with ankylosing spondylitis or in good health (not recorded which). The chain combines TRBV9 with TRBJ2-3; 7 bases match TRBD2. What was sequenced was blood, either unsorted or a sorted T cell fraction (not recorded which). CDR3 DNA sequence: TGTGCCAGCAGCGTAGCTAGCGGAGGCACAGATACGCAGTATTTT. Translation gives CASSVASGGTDTQYF.